This passage covers 10 T cell receptor beta chains from one sample sequenced in a study of blood T cell repertoires in COVID-19. Here immunoSEQ multiplex PCR was the method, and the copy in TCRdb shows in-frame clones only, minus some. Of around 280,000 clones in the sample, around 88% were seen once. Material for sequencing was PBMCs or T cells enriched from blood (not recorded which). The receptor set was obtained from a woman aged 40 to 49 who had recovered from COVID-19.

V usage is TRBV5-1 and J usage is TRBJ1-6; 9 nucleotides agree with TRBD1. The CDR3 covers 15 residues. Germline CDR1 and CDR2: SGHRS and YFSETQ. Losses at the gene ends were 4 bases for V and 8 bases for J; bases not matched to a gene: 7. The CDR3, as DNA: TGCGCCAGCAGCGATCACAGGGGGCGGTATTCACCCCTCCACTTT. Amino acid sequence: CASSDHRGRYSPLHF.

This chain connects TRBV5-4 to TRBJ2-3, with a tentative D call TRBD2 (6 bases). Trimming pared 2 bases from V and 3 bases from J, leaving 10 bases between. The CDR3 extends over 14 amino acids. In germline, CDR1 is SGHNT, CDR2 YYREEE (reference sequence). DNA of the CDR3: TGTGCCAGCAGCTTCGGGAGTGGGACAGATACGCAGTATTTT. Amino acids: CASSFGSGTDTQYF.

This chain uses TRBV12-3 or TRBV12-4 with TRBJ2-7; D is unresolved. V lost 1 base and J 3 bases, leaving 7 bases between the germline ends. This CDR3 has 13 amino acids. CDR3 DNA sequence: TGTGCCAGCAGTTTAGGCGTATTCTACGAGCAGTACTTC. Amino acids: CASSLGVFYEQYF.

The genes are TRBV28 and TRBJ1-2, with TRBD1 as a possible D gene (5 bases). This CDR3 region has 15 residues. In germline, CDR1 is MDHEN, CDR2 SYDVKM. The ends were cut back, 6 bases at V and 9 bases at J, with 23 bases in the middle. CDR3 loop: CASSLPTDTPGSYTF. The CDR3 region has the DNA TGTGCCAGCAGCTTACCCACGGACACGCCAGGCAGCTACACCTTC.

This sequence joins TRBV11-2 and TRBJ2-5; 7 positions agree with TRBD2. Per germline, CDR1 SGHAT and CDR2 FQNNGV. This CDR3 is 15 amino acids long. The ends lost 3 bases at V and 7 bases at J; junction bases unmatched: 11. The CDR3 sequence is CASSFGRAVKGTQYF. The CDR3 DNA reads as TGTGCCAGCAGCTTTGGGAGGGCCGTTAAGGGGACCCAGTACTTC.

The chain is built from TRBV9 and TRBJ1-6; D not certain. V lost 4 bases and J lost 0, with 14 bases in between. The CDR3 has 17 residues. Looked up from germline, CDR1 is SGDLS and CDR2 is YYNGEE. CDR3 sequence (DNA): TGTGCCAGCAGCAAAAAACCGGAGAGCTCCTATAATTCACCCCTCCACTTT. This gives the protein CASSKKPESSYNSPLHF. Supplemented by reference TRBV9 and TRBJ1-6, the full variable domain reads DSGVTQTPKHLITATGQRVTLRCSPRSGDLSVYWYQQSLDQGLQFLIQYYNGEERAKGNILERFSAQQFPDLHSELNLSSLELGDSALYFCASSKKPESSYNSPLHFGNGTRLTVT.

The chain employs TRBV7-2 and TRBJ2-1, with D perhaps TRBD1 (5 bases). Germline-derived CDR1 and CDR2 are SGHTA and FQGNSA. With 1 base removed from V and 6 bases from J, the gap between germline ends came to 7 bases. There are 13 residues in the CDR3. The CDR3 DNA follows: TGTGCCAGCAGCTTAGGTCAGGGCAATGAGCAGTTCTTC. This codes for CASSLGQGNEQFF.

V and J are TRBV18 and TRBJ1-5, with TRBD1 matching 9 bases. Germline V CDR1 and CDR2: KGHSH, LQKENI. J lost 3 bases, V lost 0 bases, and 3 bases had no gene match. CDR3 size: 16 residues. The CDR3 here is CASSPPGQGVNQPQHF. DNA for the CDR3: TGTGCCAGCTCACCACCGGGACAGGGAGTCAATCAGCCCCAGCATTTT.

The chain employs TRBV6-2 or TRBV6-3 and TRBJ2-5, with TRBD1 identical over 9 bases. The trim removed 6 bases at V and 3 bases at J, leaving 8 bases unmatched. CDR3 length: 15 amino acids. In germline, CDR1 is MNHEY, CDR2 SVGEGT. CDR3 residues: CASSPRGQGKETQYF. The CDR3 coding sequence is TGTGCCAGCAGCCCCCGGGGACAGGGAAAAGAGACCCAGTACTTC.

J is TRBJ2-7 and V is TRBV9; 11 nucleotides match TRBD2. From germline, CDR1 is SGDLS and CDR2 YYNGEE. V shed 3 bases, J shed 0 bases, and the junction held 2 bases outside the gene matches. The CDR3 spans 15 residues. The CDR3, as DNA: TGTGCCAGCAGCGGGGGACTAGCGGACTCCTACGAGCAGTACTTC. It specifies CASSGGLADSYEQYF.